The TCR beta chain under discussion was sequenced for a study of PD-1 blockade in classical Hodgkin lymphoma. General observations from the study: Initiation of nivolumab under 1 year after ASCT led to exclusion of patients. Reports indicated that newly diagnosed patients had lower baseline TCR diversity than healthy donors did. Repertoire differences have undefined causes, possibly disease activity or prior therapy.

Germline V gene lookup returns CDR1 LNHDA and CDR2 SQIVND (reference sequence). The V end was cut by 5 bases, the J end by 0 bases, with 20 bases between. The CDR3 covers 18 residues. A remark on this clone: Antigen specificity is unknown.

The time point is: cycle 4 day 1 (C4D1), after 5 to 7 weeks of nivolumab. No patient escaped relapse after autologous stem cell transplantation, and brentuximab vedotin exposure varied. Clones were sequenced by immunoSEQ multiplex PCR, and TCRdb holds only the in-frame ones, with some missing. The sample holds 96,000 or so clones, just over 90% seen once. This material consisted of peripheral blood mononuclear cells (PBMCs), taken before the fourth cycle of nivolumab. V gene TRBV19 combines with J gene TRBJ1-5; no firm D call. The TCR sequence derives from a human donor with classical Hodgkin lymphoma. As DNA, the CDR3 is TGTGCCAGTAGTGTCAGAATTCCAATGTTAGTTAGCAATCAGCCCCAGCATTTT. This gives the protein CASSVRIPMLVSNQPQHF.